The entry below gives a single T cell receptor beta chain sequence along with its context. Looked up from germline, CDR1 is MGHRA and CDR2 is YSYEKL. This CDR3 spans 15 amino acids. The V gene end was trimmed by 6 bases and the J gene end by 4 bases; junction bases not matched to a gene: 5. The data originate from a study of CD8 T cells in Susac syndrome. Each multiple sclerosis control was a treatment-naive patient with relapsing-remitting disease that was either stable or active. Random hexamers were used to reverse transcribe the RNA input (roughly 0.5 to 1 ug). Each CDR3 protein is one row after TCRdb ran MiXCR on the immunoSEQ multiplex PCR reads. The sample holds about 280,000 distinct CDR3 sequences, about 85% seen once.

Sequencing used CD8+ T cells from PBMCs. This chain joins TRBV4-1 and TRBJ2-1, with 11 bases identical to TRBD2. This receptor was obtained from a human donor with multiple sclerosis. As DNA, the CDR3 is TGCGCCAGCAGACTCACTAGCGGGAGTTACAATGAGCAGTTCTTC. Translation gives CASRLTSGSYNEQFF.